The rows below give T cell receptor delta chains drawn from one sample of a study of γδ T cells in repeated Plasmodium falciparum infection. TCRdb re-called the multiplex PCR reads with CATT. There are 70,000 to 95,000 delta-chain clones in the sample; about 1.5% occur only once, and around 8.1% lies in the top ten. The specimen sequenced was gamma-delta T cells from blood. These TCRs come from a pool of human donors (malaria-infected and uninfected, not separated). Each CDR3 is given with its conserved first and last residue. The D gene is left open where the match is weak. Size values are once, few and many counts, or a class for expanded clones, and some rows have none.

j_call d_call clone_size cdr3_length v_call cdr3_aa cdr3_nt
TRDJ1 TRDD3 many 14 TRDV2 CACDTLGDTSKLIF TGTGCCTGTGACACACTGGGGGATACCAGTAAACTCATCTTT
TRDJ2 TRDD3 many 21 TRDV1 CAYGGPQPSGGQEDPAAQLFF TGTGCTTACGGGGGCCCGCAACCCTCTGGGGGCCAGGAAGATCCCGCAGCACAACTCTTCTTT
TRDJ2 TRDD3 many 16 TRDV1 CALGDPTLGDIAQLFF TGTGCTCTTGGGGACCCTACTCTGGGGGATATAGCACAACTCTTCTTT
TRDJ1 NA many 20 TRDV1 CALGEVSSCRLIPLTDKLIF TGTGCTCTTGGGGAAGTTTCTTCCTGTCGTCTGATACCCCTAACCGATAAACTCATCTTT
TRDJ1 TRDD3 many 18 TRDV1 CALGDTSYWGILTDKLIF TGTGCTCTTGGGGATACTTCCTACTGGGGGATACTTACCGATAAACTCATCTTT
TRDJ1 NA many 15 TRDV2 CACDTGEVYTDKLIF TGTGCCTGTGACACCGGCGAGGTTTACACCGATAAACTCATCTTT
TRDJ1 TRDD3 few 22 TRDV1 CALGDIFPSTSTGGLYTDKLIF TGTGCTCTTGGGGACATTTTCCCTTCTACCAGTACTGGGGGCCTGTACACCGATAAACTCATCTTT
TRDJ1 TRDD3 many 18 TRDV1 CALGELHEGGYASDKLIF TGTGCTCTTGGGGAACTCCACGAGGGGGGATACGCCTCCGATAAACTCATCTTT
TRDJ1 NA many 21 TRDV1 CALGEQWSYNTGPPYTDKLIF TGTGCTCTTGGGGAACAGTGGTCCTACAACACTGGGCCCCCCTACACCGATAAACTCATCTTT
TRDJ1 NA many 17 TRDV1 CALGESAYPTYTDKLIF TGTGCTCTTGGGGAATCTGCCTACCCAACCTACACCGATAAACTCATCTTT
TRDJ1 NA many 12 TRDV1 CALGEILDKLIF TGTGCTCTTGGGGAAATCCTCGATAAACTCATCTTT
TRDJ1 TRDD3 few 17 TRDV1 CALGERAGDALRDKLIF TGTGCTCTTGGGGAACGGGCGGGGGATGCTCTCCGCGATAAACTCATCTTT
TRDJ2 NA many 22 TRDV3 CALGPAFLLSLGGGCSTAQLFF TGTGCCTTAGGCCCAGCCTTCCTTCTTTCTCTAGGTGGGGGATGCTCTACAGCACAACTCTTCTTT
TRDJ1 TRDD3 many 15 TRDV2 CACDTGGRLGGKLIF TGTGCCTGTGACACCGGCGGGCGGCTGGGGGGTAAACTCATCTTT
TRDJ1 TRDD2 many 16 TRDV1 CALGGFPTSYTDKLIF TGTGCTCTTGGGGGCTTTCCTACTTCGTACACCGATAAACTCATCTTT
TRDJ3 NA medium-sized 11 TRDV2 CACDTSSEMFF TGTGCCTGTGACACCTCATCTGAGATGTTTTTC
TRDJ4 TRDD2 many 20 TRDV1 CALGERPSYDSGDGARPLIF TGTGCTCTTGGGGAGAGGCCTTCCTACGACTCTGGGGATGGGGCCAGACCCCTGATCTTT
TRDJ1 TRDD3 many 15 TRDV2 CACDERGIRGDKLIF TGTGCCTGTGACGAGAGGGGGATTCGCGGCGATAAACTCATCTTT
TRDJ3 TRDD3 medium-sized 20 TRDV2 CACDTVLGYKSSWDTRQMFF TGTGCCTGTGACACCGTTCTGGGATACAAGAGCTCCTGGGACACCCGACAGATGTTTTTC
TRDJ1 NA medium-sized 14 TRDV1 CALGEPDPLLKLIF TGTGCTCTTGGGGAACCGGATCCTTTGCTGAAACTCATCTTT
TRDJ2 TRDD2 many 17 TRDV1 CALGEPCLPLNTAQLFF TGTGCTCTTGGGGAACCCTGCCTTCCTCTCAATACAGCACAACTCTTCTTT
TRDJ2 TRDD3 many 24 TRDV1 CALGSLRGDTPGPTNPALTAQLFF TGTGCTCTTGGGAGTCTTCGGGGGGATACGCCAGGACCGACGAACCCAGCTTTGACAGCACAACTCTTCTTT
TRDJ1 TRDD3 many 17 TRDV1 CALGRRGGHWGFDKLIF TGTGCTCTTGGGCGAAGGGGGGGGCACTGGGGGTTCGATAAACTCATCTTT
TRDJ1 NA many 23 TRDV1 CALGPSRAFLPVLGDPYTDKLIF TGTGCTCTTGGGCCGTCACGGGCCTTCCTACCAGTACTGGGGGATCCCTACACCGATAAACTCATCTTT
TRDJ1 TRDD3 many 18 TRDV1 CALGEWPSGGYASDKLIF TGTGCTCTTGGGGAATGGCCCTCTGGGGGATACGCGTCTGATAAACTCATCTTT
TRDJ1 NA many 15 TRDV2 CACDLVGVHTDKLIF TGTGCCTGTGACCTCGTCGGGGTACACACCGATAAACTCATCTTT
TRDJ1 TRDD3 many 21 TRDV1 CALGERGLRGIHGLYTDKLIF TGTGCTCTTGGGGAACGGGGGCTACGGGGGATACACGGGCTGTACACCGATAAACTCATCTTT
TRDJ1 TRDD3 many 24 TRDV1 CALGELYHSYYTGGRGGRAEKLIF TGTGCTCTTGGGGAACTATATCATTCCTACTATACTGGGGGACGAGGGGGCCGGGCCGAAAAACTCATCTTT
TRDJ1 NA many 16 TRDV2 CACDPLSWADTDKLIF TGTGCCTGTGACCCCCTTTCATGGGCGGACACCGATAAACTCATCTTT
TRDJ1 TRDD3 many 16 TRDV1 CALGETGLGDTGKLIF TGTGCTCTTGGGGAAACAGGCCTGGGGGATACAGGGAAACTCATCTTT
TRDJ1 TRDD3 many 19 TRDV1 CALGEVGDWGNPYTDKLIF TGTGCTCTTGGGGAAGTGGGAGATTGGGGGAACCCGTACACCGATAAACTCATCTTT
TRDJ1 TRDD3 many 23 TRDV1 CALGEVLIPHPYWGMSYTDKLIF TGTGCTCTTGGGGAAGTCCTAATTCCTCATCCGTACTGGGGGATGTCCTACACCGATAAACTCATCTTT
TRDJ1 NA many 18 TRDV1 CALGEPDLILVYTDKLIF TGTGCTCTTGGGGAACCAGACCTCATACTGGTTTACACCGATAAACTCATCTTT
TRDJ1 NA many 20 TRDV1 CALGERASQQYCLYTDKLIF TGTGCTCTTGGGGAAAGGGCTTCTCAGCAGTACTGCCTGTACACCGATAAACTCATCTTT
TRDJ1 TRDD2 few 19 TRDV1 CALGETPSYKVGASDKLIF TGTGCTCTTGGGGAAACTCCTTCCTACAAGGTGGGGGCCTCCGATAAACTCATCTTT
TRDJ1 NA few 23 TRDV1 CALGELGLFLPRSRGLYTDKLIF TGTGCTCTTGGGGAACTAGGACTCTTCCTGCCCAGGTCTCGGGGACTATACACCGATAAACTCATCTTT
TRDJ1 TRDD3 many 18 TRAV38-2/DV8 CAYRSQVLGDTRRDKLIF TGTGCTTATAGGAGCCAAGTACTGGGGGATACGCGACGCGATAAACTCATCTTT
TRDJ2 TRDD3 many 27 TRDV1 CALGEGASPKYWGISSPQITLTAQLFF TGTGCTCTTGGGGAAGGGGCCTCCCCAAAGTACTGGGGGATTTCCTCACCCCAAATAACTTTGACAGCACAACTCTTCTTT
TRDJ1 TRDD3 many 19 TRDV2 CACDPLWDGGYPNTDKLIF TGTGCCTGTGACCCCCTTTGGGATGGGGGATACCCTAACACCGATAAACTCATCTTT
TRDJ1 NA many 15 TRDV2 CACDGGGRYTDKLIF TGTGCCTGTGACGGCGGGGGGAGATACACCGATAAACTCATCTTT
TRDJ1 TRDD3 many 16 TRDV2 CACDPVGTGGSDKLIF TGTGCCTGTGACCCCGTGGGTACTGGGGGTTCCGATAAACTCATCTTT
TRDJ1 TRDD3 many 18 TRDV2 CACDTLVLLGDYTDKLIF TGTGCCTGTGACACGTTGGTTTTACTGGGGGATTATACCGATAAACTCATCTTT
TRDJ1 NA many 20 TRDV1 CALGELVGGLLLPDTDKLIF TGTGCTCTTGGGGAACTAGTGGGGGGACTCCTACTTCCTGACACCGATAAACTCATCTTT
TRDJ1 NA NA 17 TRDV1 CALGELLRATYTDKLIF TGTGCTCTTGGGGAACTTCTACGCGCGACTTACACCGATAAACTCATCTTT
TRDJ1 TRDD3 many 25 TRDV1 CALGEVDPMKLLGDTGNLYTDKLIF TGTGCTCTTGGGGAAGTAGATCCTATGAAGCTACTGGGGGATACAGGGAACCTGTACACCGATAAACTCATCTTT
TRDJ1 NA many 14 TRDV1 CALGEPRRGVKLIF TGTGCTCTTGGGGAACCCAGGAGGGGGGTAAAACTCATCTTT
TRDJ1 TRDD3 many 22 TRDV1 CALGELRPILGDTRTNTDKLIF TGTGCTCTTGGGGAACTAAGACCCATTCTGGGGGATACCCGTACTAACACCGATAAACTCATCTTT
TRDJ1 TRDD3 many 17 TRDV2 CACDTGYWGTYTDKLIF TGTGCCTGTGACACGGGGTACTGGGGGACCTACACCGATAAACTCATCTTT
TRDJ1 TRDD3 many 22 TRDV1 CALGESPHPDTGGYTGTDKLIF TGTGCTCTTGGGGAATCTCCACACCCGGATACTGGGGGATACACGGGCACCGATAAACTCATCTTT
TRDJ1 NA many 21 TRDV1 CALSLPTKNWGMPAYTDKLIF TGTGCTCTTTCCCTTCCTACAAAAAACTGGGGGATGCCAGCGTACACCGATAAACTCATCTTT
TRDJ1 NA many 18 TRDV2 CACDTRVVGSRRTDKLIF TGTGCCTGTGACACGAGGGTTGTGGGCTCCCGGAGGACCGATAAACTCATCTTT
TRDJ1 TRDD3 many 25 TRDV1 CALGEGLPKIPDWGIPSMYTDKLIF TGTGCTCTTGGGGAGGGCCTACCTAAAATCCCCGACTGGGGGATTCCCTCTATGTACACCGATAAACTCATCTTT